These 27 T cell receptor beta chains were sequenced from one sample in a study of blood T cells in healthy people across ages. A second 7 to 11 cycle PCR used barcoded and J-beta primers. TCRdb redid the calling of the 5' RACE reads with MiXCR, one entry per CDR3 protein. There are about 640,000 distinct CDR3 sequences in the sample; roughly 53% occur only once, and about two fifths lies in the top ten. Sequenced material: blood. These receptors all stem from a man between 60 and 70 years old in good health.

This clonotype was detected a few times. The chain employs TRBV27 and TRBJ1-5, with no clear D. The length of the CDR3 is 15 residues. CDR1 is MNHEY, CDR2 SMNVEV, per germline (reference sequence). V was pared by 6 bases and J by 10 bases, with 22 bases between. The CDR3 spells CASRLDGGKHRPQHF. CDR3 DNA sequence: TGTGCCAGCAGATTGGACGGAGGTAAACATCGACCCCAGCATTTT.

Of note for this clonotype: The junction shows a germline mismatch at one end, possibly a read error. This chain links TRBV20-1 with TRBJ2-7; tentative D call: TRBD2 (6 bases). The J call could be wrong; TRBJ2-5 is a better fit for the DNA end. CDR1 DFQATT and CDR2 SNEGSKA come from the germline V gene (reference sequence). The CDR3 is 12 residues long. CDR3 nucleotides: TGCAGTGGCGGGGCCCTACAAGGGACCCAGTACTTC. Encoded protein: CSGGALQGTQYF.

The chain combines TRBV4-2 with TRBJ2-3; 9 nucleotides align to TRBD2. Germline CDR1 LGHNA, CDR2 YNFKEQ. The ends lost 1 base at V and 1 base at J; junction bases unmatched: 6. CDR3 length equals 17 residues. CDR3 in amino acids: CASSQVIAGAGTDTQYF. The CDR3 DNA reads TGTGCCAGCAGCCAAGTAATAGCGGGAGCAGGCACAGATACGCAGTATTTT.

J is TRBJ2-5 and V is TRBV5-4, with 10 positions matching TRBD1. Germline lookup yields CDR1 SGHNT and CDR2 YYREEE (reference sequence). Trimming removed 4 bases from V and 11 bases from J; junction bases left unmatched: 11. The CDR3 length is 14 residues. This CDR3 is CASSTGQGYNEQYF. The CDR3, as DNA: TGTGCCAGCAGCACGGGACAGGGGTACAATGAGCAGTACTTC.

This clonotype was counted once. The chain combines TRBV6-1 with TRBJ2-5; D might be TRBD2 (7 bases). Looked up from germline, CDR1 is MNHNS and CDR2 is SASEGT. V was pared by 3 bases and J by 9 bases, with 23 bases between. The CDR3 loop spans 16 amino acids. The CDR3 sequence: CASSDLGRGARWAQYF. CDR3 DNA sequence: TGTGCCAGCAGTGATTTGGGTCGGGGGGCCCGATGGGCCCAGTACTTC.

The chain links TRBV5-1 to TRBJ2-3; 12 positions match TRBD2. Looked up from germline, CDR1 is SGHRS and CDR2 is YFSETQ. The CDR3 totals 16 residues. V was clipped by 0 bases and J by 3 bases; unmatched bases: 2. CDR3 protein: CASSLALAGGTDTQYF. DNA of the CDR3: TGCGCCAGCAGCTTGGCACTAGCGGGGGGAACAGATACGCAGTATTTT. The full variable domain, with the rest looked up from reference TRBV5-1 and TRBJ2-3, is KAGVTQTPRYLIKTRGQQVTLSCSPISGHRSVSWYQQTPGQGLQFLFEYFSETQRNKGNFPGRFSGRQFSNSRSEMNVSTLELGDSALYLCASSLALAGGTDTQYFGPGTRLTVL.

The chain links TRBV20-1 to TRBJ2-3, with TRBD2 matching 8 bases. The trim removed 6 bases at V and 6 bases at J, leaving 14 bases unmatched. The germline V gene encodes CDR1 DFQATT and CDR2 SNEGSKA (reference sequence). This CDR3 spans 15 amino acids. The CDR3 loop is CSAGAGGGNPDTQYF. CDR3 bases: TGCAGTGCCGGAGCCGGGGGGGGGAATCCGGATACGCAGTATTTT.

V and J are TRBV6-5 and TRBJ1-2; TRBD1 is a possible D gene (5 bases). Germline CDR1 reads MNHEY; CDR2 reads SVGAGI. V lost 4 bases and J 2 bases, leaving 14 bases between the germline ends. This CDR3 has 15 residues. CDR3 DNA: TGTGCCAGCAGTTTCCACCAGGGTTACAACTATGGCTACACCTTC. Residues: CASSFHQGYNYGYTF.

The chain couples TRBV7-8 to TRBJ1-2; no clear D gene. V was cut by 5 bases and J by 8 bases, with 30 bases left in between. CDR1 and CDR2 (germline): SGHVS, FQNEAQ. The CDR3 is made up of 18 amino acids. The CDR3 spells CASSLPSRFRRTHEGYTF. For the CDR3, the DNA is TGTGCCAGCAGCCTACCTTCTCGGTTCAGGCGGACCCATGAAGGCTACACCTTC.

This clonotype was recorded only once. The gene calls are TRBV20-1 and TRBJ1-2; D is uncertain. V was shortened by 0 bases and J by 2 bases, with 7 bases between the two germline ends. Germline lookup yields CDR1 DFQATT and CDR2 SNEGSKA (reference sequence). The CDR3 covers 13 residues. DNA for the CDR3: TGCAGTGCTAGAGATATTGTAAACTATGGCTACACCTTC. Amino acids: CSARDIVNYGYTF.

The V call is TRBV20-1, the J call TRBJ2-5, with D maybe TRBD2 (7 bases). The CDR3 runs 14 residues. Germline CDR1 is DFQATT and CDR2 is SNEGSKA (reference sequence). Between the trimmed V and J ends, which lost 5 bases and 11 bases, there was a span of 24 bases. Here the CDR3 DNA reads TGCAGTGCTGGGGGGGGGCGGCACTACAATGAGCAGTACTTC. It translates to CSAGGGRHYNEQYF.

J is TRBJ1-2 and V is TRBV3-1; D is ambiguous. Germline loops: CDR1 LGHDT, CDR2 YNNKEL (reference sequence). The V gene lost 4 bases and the J gene lost 6 bases, with 12 bases spanning the gap. The CDR3 loop spans 13 amino acids. CDR3 sequence reads: CASSPEYSHGYTF. The DNA of the CDR3 is TGTGCCAGCAGCCCGGAGTACAGTCATGGCTACACCTTC.

This clonotype was picked up a small number of times. The chain couples TRBV3-1 to TRBJ2-1; TRBD2 matches at 8 bases. CDR1 is LGHDT, CDR2 YNNKEL, per germline (reference sequence). Trimming at V came to 0 bases and at J to 0 bases, leaving 4 bases not matched to a gene. The CDR3 spans 17 residues. The CDR3 here is CASSQEGRGVSYNEQFF. The CDR3 coding sequence is TGTGCCAGCAGCCAAGAGGGGCGGGGGGTCTCCTACAATGAGCAGTTCTTC.

This clonotype was detected a few times. This chain connects TRBV6-5 to TRBJ1-2, with 8 bases that match TRBD1. CDR3 length: 15 amino acids. With 8 bases clipped from V and 4 bases from J, the junction kept 12 bases outside the gene matches. CDR1 is MNHEY, CDR2 SVGAGI, per germline. CDR3 sequence: CASGRQGARGYGYTF. The CDR3 bases are TGTGCCAGCGGGCGTCAGGGGGCGCGCGGCTATGGCTACACCTTC.

This clonotype was recorded a few times. The genes are TRBV29-1 and TRBJ2-7; a weak D match, TRBD2 (7 bases). The CDR3 consists of 15 residues. The V and J ends lost 3 bases and 5 bases respectively, with 20 bases between them. The germline CDR1 and CDR2 sequences are SQVTM and ANQGSEA. CDR3 protein: CSVEPPGRGPNEQYF. CDR3 nucleotides: TGCAGCGTTGAGCCTCCTGGGCGGGGGCCCAACGAGCAGTACTTC.

The count of this clonotype is one. The chain couples TRBV20-1 to TRBJ2-1; 10 bases match TRBD2. The V gene's germline CDR1 is DFQATT and CDR2 SNEGSKA (reference sequence). V lost 6 bases to trimming and J lost 7 bases; unmatched junction nucleotides: 12. The length of the CDR3 is 15 residues. The CDR3 spells CSAAGALAGVNEQFF. The CDR3 DNA is TGCAGTGCCGCAGGTGCGCTAGCGGGGGTAAATGAGCAGTTCTTC.

The V and J genes are TRBV15 and TRBJ2-3, with 13 bases lining up with TRBD2. The trim removed 9 bases at V and 6 bases at J, leaving 6 bases unmatched. This CDR3 region has 14 residues. Germline V gene lookup returns CDR1 LNHNV and CDR2 YYDKDF (reference sequence). The CDR3 loop is CATGTSGVEDTQYF. The CDR3 DNA follows: TGTGCCACAGGGACTAGCGGGGTCGAGGATACGCAGTATTTT. Drawing the rest from reference TRBV15 and TRBJ2-3, the complete variable domain is DAMVIQNPRYQVTQFGKPVTLSCSQTLNHNVMYWYQQKSSQAPKLLFHYYDKDFNNEADTPDNFQSRRPNTSFCFLDIRSPGLGDTAMYLCATGTSGVEDTQYFGPGTRLTVL.

This clonotype was recorded at least ten times. The V call is TRBV29-1, the J call TRBJ2-3, with 9 bases lining up with TRBD2. Germline assignment: CDR1 SQVTM and CDR2 ANQGSEA. V gave up 6 bases and J gave up 1 base; unmatched junction bases: 8. The CDR3 has 15 residues. This chain's CDR3 is CSVDGLAGRTDTQYF. The CDR3 DNA reads TGCAGCGTCGACGGGCTAGCGGGGCGCACAGATACGCAGTATTTT.

The chain has TRBV11-2 and TRBJ2-5; 12 positions match TRBD1. This CDR3 has 16 residues. J gave up 3 bases and V 4 bases, and 6 bases lay outside the gene matches. Per the germline V gene, CDR1 is SGHAT and CDR2 is FQNNGV. CDR3: CASSWGTGGRKETQYF. CDR3 nucleotides: TGTGCCAGCAGCTGGGGGACAGGGGGCAGGAAAGAGACCCAGTACTTC.

The V and J genes are TRBV18 and TRBJ2-1, with D possibly matching TRBD2 (5 bases). CDR3 length equals 15 residues. Trimming left V 6 bases short and J 0 bases short, with 12 bases between. Germline V gene data show CDR1 as KGHSH and CDR2 as LQKENI. CDR3 bases: TGTGCCAGCTCGGGAGACACGAGCTCCTACAATGAGCAGTTCTTC. This sequence encodes CASSGDTSSYNEQFF.

With respect to this clonotype: The junction differs from germline at one of its ends, possibly a read error. V is TRBV11-2 and J is TRBJ2-5, with 7 bases that match TRBD2. This CDR3 comprises 14 residues. The germline CDR1 and CDR2 sequences are SGHAT and FQNNGV. CDR3 sequence: CASSLVSSGEIQYF. CDR3 coding DNA: TGTGCCAGCAGCTTAGTGTCGAGCGGGGAGATCCAGTACTTC. The complete variable domain, with remaining parts taken from reference TRBV11-2 and TRBJ2-5, reads EAGVAQSPRYKIIEKRQSVAFWCNPISGHATLYWYQQILGQGPKLLIQFQNNGVVDDSQLPKDRFSAERLKGVDSTLKIQPAKLEDSAVYLCASSLVSSGEIQYFGPGTRLLVL.

The chain links TRBV6-5 to TRBJ1-5; 8 bases map to TRBD1. J gave up 6 bases and V 6 bases, and 7 bases lay outside the gene matches. Germline values: CDR1 MNHEY, CDR2 SVGAGI. There are 14 residues in the CDR3. CDR3: CASRQGVRSQPQHF. Here the CDR3 DNA reads TGTGCCAGCAGACAGGGGGTAAGAAGTCAGCCCCAGCATTTT.

V usage is TRBV29-1 and J usage is TRBJ1-1; unclear D gene. Germline CDR1 SQVTM, CDR2 ANQGSEA. Trimming removed 4 bases at V and 3 bases at J, with 12 bases between. This CDR3 has 13 residues. The CDR3 nucleotides read TGCAGCGTTGTAACGGGTTTGTACACTGAAGCTTTCTTT. Translation: CSVVTGLYTEAFF.

This clonotype appeared a single time. The chain is built from TRBV5-1 and TRBJ2-3; D possibly uses TRBD1 or TRBD2 (7 bases each). This CDR3 has 15 residues. V was pared by 4 bases and J by 2 bases, with 14 bases between. CDR1 and CDR2 (germline): SGHRS, YFSETQ. As DNA, the CDR3 is TGCGCCAGCAGCCCGGGGGGACAGCTCACAGATACGCAGTATTTT. Amino acids: CASSPGGQLTDTQYF.

This clonotype appeared a few times. This chain links TRBV4-1 with TRBJ2-1; D gene unclear. Germline values: CDR1 MGHRA, CDR2 YSYEKL. Trimming shortened V by 1 base and J by 6 bases, and 16 bases separated the two germline ends. The CDR3 sequence is 16 residues long. The CDR3 DNA is TGCGCCAGCAGCCAAGCCAGCCTGACACCACTCAATGAGCAGTTCTTC. As protein: CASSQASLTPLNEQFF.

The gene calls are TRBV28 and TRBJ2-5, with 7 bases that match TRBD2. Germline-derived CDR1 and CDR2 are MDHEN and SYDVKM. The trim removed 2 bases at V and 1 base at J, leaving 4 bases unmatched. The CDR3 loop spans 15 amino acids. The CDR3 bases are TGTGCCAGCAGTTTAGCGGGGGATGGCCAAGAGACCCAGTACTTC. It translates to CASSLAGDGQETQYF.

This rearrangement joins TRBV20-1 to TRBJ2-7, with TRBD2 as a possible D gene (6 bases). CDR1 is DFQATT, CDR2 SNEGSKA, per germline (reference sequence). The CDR3 runs to 12 residues. V was cut by 5 bases and J by 4 bases, with 12 bases left in between. The CDR3 loop reads CSAQGTEYEQYF. In nucleotides, the CDR3 is TGCAGTGCTCAAGGGACTGAATACGAGCAGTACTTC.